This is a list of T cell receptor beta chains from one sample in a study of T-cell memory formation after mild COVID-19. TCRdb redid the calling of the 5' RACE reads with MiXCR, one entry per CDR3 protein. The table lists some 190,000 distinct CDR3 sequences, about 18% of them singletons. The sequencing input was PBMCs or a T cell subset sorted from them (not recorded which). These receptors were collected from an adult woman who had mild COVID-19 (a few samples of this study predate the infection). Cell type and time point are not known. The conserved cysteine and the conserved F or W are not part of the CDR3 here.

v_gene	CDR3aa
TRBV24-1	ATSDLVAGQETQY
TRBV5-1	ASSLFTSGRGGSYEQY
TRBV5-1	ASSWGLAGEGWD
TRBV24-1	ATGGYRGGTGELF
TRBV12-3/TRBV12-4	ASASYYEQY
TRBV9	ASSVVVASYNEQF
TRBV20-1	SVQSGHEQY
TRBV7-3	ASSPDRGWTEAF
TRBV10-3	ATLRSAIGDTQY
TRBV20-1	SAAEGGRLHEQY
TRBV20-1	SASAGVSDTQY
TRBV6-5	ASGDWTTPSNSPLH
TRBV12-3/TRBV12-4	ASTPSGHLNYGYT
TRBV24-1	ATSRQGSNQPQH
TRBV12-3/TRBV12-4	ASSPRGLQPQH
TRBV30	AWSRGGFVDNSPLH
TRBV7-6	ASSPDGTSGRASYNEQF
TRBV20-1	SAVQSLHNYGYT
TRBV6-6	ASSYSNKVSRKTEAF
TRBV19	ASSIVRGSGKSNQPQH
TRBV7-2	ASSFGLAGYEQY
TRBV5-1	ASRASGAGTYGYT
TRBV7-9	ASSLGSWRNNEQF
TRBV11-2	ASSRYGQASYEQY
TRBV30	AWSAGPGMDTEAF
TRBV18	ASSPLAPGAF
TRBV18	ASSPGQATQY
TRBV7-3	ASSLMGGRETQY
TRBV5-1	ASRSRGVYRDEQF
TRBV30	AWTPRTAGYGYT
TRBV7-9	ASSIRLAVPTDTQY
TRBV4-3	ASSQEYTYGDTEAF
TRBV29-1	SVEWPEGTGNTEAF
TRBV12-3/TRBV12-4	ASSYRDRGEGGYT
TRBV30	AWNRLTYTGELF
TRBV12-3/TRBV12-4	ASTVKNSGNTIY
TRBV9	ASSVGPGGYEQY
TRBV7-8	ASNPVGTGRTDTQY
TRBV2	ASRRLGLETQY
TRBV10-3	AISEQGAGTEAF
TRBV11-2	ASSQRRAAGTYNEQF
TRBV5-1	ASSLSPSGGQNTGELF
TRBV12-3/TRBV12-4	ASSSQDRVYNEQF
TRBV18	ASSPDGTGFGANVLT
TRBV12-3/TRBV12-4	ASSPRSGWAGNTGELF
TRBV10-3	AISESTGAGNTIY
TRBV5-5	ASSLVSGSSYEQY
TRBV12-3/TRBV12-4	ASSPEGGRRNQPQH
TRBV7-2	ASSRTGLEYNEQF
TRBV9	ASSPGISGNTIY
TRBV5-1	ASSAGGEMETQY
TRBV27	ASSFQGRLTEAF
TRBV2	ASSEEGGLTEAF
TRBV15	ATSREGTGGLRTEAF
TRBV6-1	ASMWGNSYNSPLH